The text below deals with one T cell receptor (beta chain). In the authors' methods: It was from reference gene primer amplification that nucleated cell counts were estimated. TCRdb's copy holds only in-frame clones and misses some; the assay was immunoSEQ multiplex PCR. D and trimming were read from the DNA, whereas the V and J calls and clone size are those reported in that table. This table has 35,000 to 45,000 clones, roughly 85% appearing once. The data belong to a study of blood T cell repertoires in COVID-19. Overall study: The origin of the acute and convalescent COVID-19 samples was the United States, Italy and Spain.

CDR3 length: 15 residues. Germline-derived CDR1 and CDR2 are MNHNY and SVGAGI (reference sequence). Trimming cost V 4 bases and J 1 base, with 11 bases left between them. The TCR originated in a man aged 55-75 years with acute or convalescent COVID-19. What was sequenced was peripheral blood. The V call is TRBV6-6, the J call TRBJ2-1; possible D gene TRBD2, 6 bases. The CDR3, as DNA: TGTGCCAGCAGTTCGCAGGGAGGTTCCTACAATGAGCAGTTCTTC. This codes for CASSSQGGSYNEQFF.